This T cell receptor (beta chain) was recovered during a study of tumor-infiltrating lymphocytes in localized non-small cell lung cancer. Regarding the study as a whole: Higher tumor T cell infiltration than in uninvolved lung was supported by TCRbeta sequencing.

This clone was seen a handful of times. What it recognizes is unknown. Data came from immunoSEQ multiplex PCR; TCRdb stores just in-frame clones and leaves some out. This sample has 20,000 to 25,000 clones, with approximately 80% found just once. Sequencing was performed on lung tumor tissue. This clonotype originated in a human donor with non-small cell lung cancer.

Here the CDR3 DNA reads TGCGCCAGCAGTGAAGGGTGGGGTGGGTCCGGGGAGCTGTTTTTT. Translated: CASSEGWGGSGELFF. The chain joins TRBV10-2 to TRBJ2-2, with D unclear. Germline V gene lookup returns CDR1 WSHSY and CDR2 SAAADI. There are 15 residues in the CDR3. Trimming removed 3 bases at V and 6 bases at J, with 14 bases between.